This TCR beta chain was retrieved from a study of T cell responses to AZD1222 COVID-19 vaccine. The table came from immunoSEQ multiplex PCR; TCRdb's copy has only in-frame clones and leaves some out. This sample has 170,000 or so clones; 75% to 95% occur once, and the top ten carry approximately 3%. Whole-study findings and limits: Recipients of two AZD1222 doses showed rising Spike-specific TCR breadth and depth. Donors were mostly white British, more females; clonal diversity possibly underestimated. Baseline seropositives among AZD1222 recipients totaled only five to seven.

About this clone itself: What it binds is not known.

The sequenced sample was peripheral blood, obtained on day 0 of AZD1222 vaccination. This TCR derives from an adult in good health.

DNA of the CDR3: TGCGCCAGCAGCCAAAATAAGAACTACGAGCAGTACTTC. The encoded protein is CASSQNKNYEQYF. The V call is TRBV4-1, the J call TRBJ2-7; D remains ambiguous. The CDR3 is 13 residues long. Germline CDR1 MGHRA, CDR2 YSYEKL. Trimming left V 2 bases short and J 3 bases short, with 8 bases between.